This entry describes one T cell receptor beta chain. The target of this receptor is not known. The sample holds no much larger clone one base away, and base qualities are not on file. This sample stems from a study of post-analysis software for immune sequencing data (dated by TCRdb to the mid-2010s). Turning to the overall study: Disease courses on record covered relapsing-remitting, secondary progressive and progressive-relapsing multiple sclerosis, though some patients had no subtype annotation. The patient repertoires were compared against 11 previously published healthy control repertoires obtained from donors aged about 6 to 27 years. A subset of samples was prepared in parallel using single-end sample barcoding, then pooled and co-amplified after Illumina adapter ligation.

The germline V gene encodes CDR1 SGHRS and CDR2 YFSETQ. Relative to germline, V is missing 0 bases and J is missing 3 bases, with 6 bases of the junction outside any gene match. From cysteine to phenylalanine, the CDR3 is 16 amino acids long. Of all the DNA, just the CDR3 is kept, 48 bases in frame from base 1. The library relied on PCR. Sequencing took place on an Illumina HiSeq 2500. Unique molecular identifiers were incorporated into TCR beta cDNA libraries to reduce PCR and sequencing biases. Every 1 to 10 million input T cells yielded 500,000 or so cDNA molecules, meaning each molecule approximated one T cell. The same protocol used for the earlier healthy control dataset was applied to prepare and sequence the patient libraries. Within a given batch, samples were prepared together, multiplexed and sequenced on the same HiSeq lane. In the authors' own workflow: Raw barcoded reads were processed with MIGEC, discarding single-read molecular identifier groups before consensus assembly and CDR3 extraction. VDJtools was used for post-analysis of the clonotype tables, with diversity normalized by down-sampling every dataset to the smallest sample size. To correct batch-related cross-sample contamination, repertoire overlap clustering matched CDR3 amino acid sequences but not nucleotide sequences. TCRdb reprocessing: public reads trimmed at Q25 with fastp, clones called with MiXCR, in-frame beta chains kept. Identical CDR3 protein sequences are pooled into one entry, listed with their most common genes and DNA. Here the V and J calls rest on TCRdb's processing, not on the authors' analysis. This sample gives 750,000 to 950,000 distinct CDR3 sequences in total; roughly 58% of them show up just once. Jointly, the top ten make up approximately 4.5% of the sample.

What the study reported, not specific to this receptor: A handful of TRBV segments, including TRBV5-6, TRBV5-1 and TRBV20-1, were significantly more frequent in patients than controls. Compared with controls, multiple sclerosis patients had significantly lower normalized Chao1 diversity, a finding suggesting substantial peripheral T-cell clonal expansion. The multiple sclerosis patient group was slightly younger than the control group. Direct clustering with F measure showed strong co-clustering of samples prepared in the same batch, prompting a batch-effect correction.

To demonstrate the VDJtools post-analysis software, the study profiled TCR beta repertoires from the peripheral blood of about 13 young patients with multiple sclerosis. The multiple sclerosis patients were children and adolescents between roughly 6 and 16 years of age. This receptor was identified in a girl aged 10 to 17 with multiple sclerosis. The specimen sequenced was blood. The chain is made from TRBV5-1 and TRBJ2-7; TRBD1 fits 10 bases in the junction. The CDR3: CASSLGTGGTLYEQYF. The nucleotide sequence reads as follows: TGCGCCAGCAGCTTGGGGACAGGGGGGACCCTCTACGAGCAGTACTTC.